This T cell receptor beta chain derives from a study of CD8 T cells in ankylosing spondylitis. Quantitative barcoded 5'-RACE was used to prepare TCR beta libraries. TCRdb recomputed calls from the 5' RACE reads with MiXCR, one row per CDR3 protein. This sample has under 250,000 distinct CDR3 sequences; about 11% occur once, and the top ten carry 6% to 8%. Whole-study results and caveats: Ankylosing spondylitis blood seemed to carry a telltale TCR beta motif made of several highly homologous variants.

The CDR3 spans 18 residues. Looked up from germline, CDR1 is KGHDR and CDR2 is SFDVKD. With V trimmed by 6 bases and J by 5 bases, 14 bases remained unmatched. This clonotype was seen repeatedly, ten times or more. The antigen is not known. This clonotype was obtained from a male donor with ankylosing spondylitis or in good health (not recorded which). Sequenced input: blood, either unsorted or a sorted T cell fraction (not recorded which). The chain uses TRBV24-1 and TRBJ2-6, with 8 bases identical to TRBD1. The CDR3 sequence: CATSPRTGPASWANVLTF. The CDR3 coding sequence is TGTGCCACCAGTCCGCGGACAGGGCCAGCCAGCTGGGCCAACGTCCTGACTTTC.